Listed here are 31 T cell receptor beta chains from one sample, sequenced in a study of T cell responses to AZD1222 COVID-19 vaccine. Repertoires were generated with immunoSEQ multiplex PCR, while TCRdb's copy carries only in-frame clones and drops some. In the table there are more than 100,000 clones, roughly nine tenths of which are singletons. Source: peripheral blood, taken on day 0 of AZD1222 vaccination. The receptor set was obtained from an adult in good health.

This clone was seen a single time. V gene TRBV3-1 (or the pseudogene TRBV3-2) combines with J gene TRBJ1-5, with a possible D match to TRBD1 (6 bases). CDR1 is LGHDT and CDR2 is YNNKEL in the germline V gene (reference sequence). The CDR3 runs to 15 residues. Trimming cost V 4 bases and J 5 bases, with 15 bases left between them. CDR3 protein: CASSPTRDTYQPQHF. The CDR3 region has the DNA TGTGCCAGCAGCCCAACCAGGGACACCTATCAGCCCCAGCATTTT.

The rearrangement uses TRBV7-2 and TRBJ2-5, with D perhaps TRBD1 (6 bases). V dropped 3 bases and J dropped 5 bases, with 13 bases sitting between them. The CDR3 runs to 14 residues. CDR1 and CDR2 from the germline V gene are SGHTA and FQGNSA. In DNA form, the CDR3 reads TGTGCCAGCAGCTTGCAGGGGAGACCCGAGACCCAGTACTTC. Its protein product is CASSLQGRPETQYF.

The genes are TRBV15 and TRBJ2-5, with a possible D match to TRBD2 (5 bases). Germline values: CDR1 LNHNV, CDR2 YYDKDF (reference sequence). This CDR3 region has 15 residues. The V and J ends lost 2 bases and 5 bases respectively, with 15 bases between them. CDR3: CATSRRSGGGETQYF. The CDR3, as DNA: TGTGCCACCAGCAGACGCTCTGGCGGCGGGGAGACCCAGTACTTC.

V gene TRBV5-4 combines with J gene TRBJ2-5; 7 bases map to TRBD2. Germline V gene lookup returns CDR1 SGHNT and CDR2 YYREEE (reference sequence). The V gene end was trimmed by 2 bases and the J gene end by 7 bases; junction bases not matched to a gene: 11. There are 15 residues in the CDR3. The CDR3 coding sequence is TGTGCCAGCAGCTTAGCGGGAAGGCCGGTGGGGACCCAGTACTTC. Encoded protein: CASSLAGRPVGTQYF.

The chain has TRBV9 and TRBJ1-1; 7 bases agree with TRBD1. From germline, CDR1 is SGDLS and CDR2 YYNGEE. Trimming removed 6 bases from V and 2 bases from J; junction bases left unmatched: 7. This CDR3 comprises 14 residues. In nucleotides, the CDR3 is TGTGCCAGCACCCGACAGGGCTACAACACTGAAGCTTTCTTT. This sequence encodes CASTRQGYNTEAFF. Variable domain in full (rest from reference TRBV9 and TRBJ1-1): DSGVTQTPKHLITATGQRVTLRCSPRSGDLSVYWYQQSLDQGLQFLIQYYNGEERAKGNILERFSAQQFPDLHSELNLSSLELGDSALYFCASTRQGYNTEAFFGQGTRLTVV.

The rearrangement links TRBV5-1 to TRBJ1-2; D uncertain. This CDR3 has 14 amino acids. The germline V gene encodes CDR1 SGHRS and CDR2 YFSETQ. V lost 1 base and J 2 bases, leaving 9 bases between the germline ends. The CDR3 coding sequence is TGCGCCAGCAGCTTGTCGGGCTCCAACTATGGCTACACCTTC. Amino acid sequence: CASSLSGSNYGYTF.

The chain uses TRBV3-1 (or the pseudogene TRBV3-2) and TRBJ2-1, with D tentatively TRBD1 (5 bases). The CDR3 contains 16 residues. The V end was cut by 0 bases, the J end by 0 bases, with 9 bases between. CDR1 and CDR2 from the germline V gene are LGHDT and YNNKEL (reference sequence). The CDR3, as DNA: TGTGCCAGCAGCCAAGAATATCAGGGCTCCTACAATGAGCAGTTCTTC. The encoded protein is CASSQEYQGSYNEQFF.

V is TRBV3-1 (or the pseudogene TRBV3-2) and J is TRBJ1-5; D uncertain. V dropped 0 bases and J dropped 2 bases, with 8 bases sitting between them. There are 15 residues in the CDR3. CDR1 LGHDT and CDR2 YNNKEL come from the germline V gene (reference sequence). The CDR3 loop is CASSQDSSGNQPQHF. The CDR3 DNA reads as TGTGCCAGCAGCCAAGATTCCAGTGGCAATCAGCCCCAGCATTTT.

Here the CDR3 DNA reads TGTGCCAGCGGCGCTGGCAGGGCCGCAGATACGCAGTATTTT. This translates into CASGAGRAADTQYF. The rearrangement uses TRBV7-6 and TRBJ2-3, with D possibly TRBD1 on 5 matching bases. The CDR3 totals 14 residues. The V and J ends lost 8 bases and 4 bases respectively, with 16 bases between them. CDR1 and CDR2 from the germline V gene are SGHVS and FNYEAQ. The full variable domain, with the rest looked up from reference TRBV7-6 and TRBJ2-3, is GAGVSQSPRYKVTKRGQDVALRCDPISGHVSLYWYRQALGQGPEFLTYFNYEAQQDKSGLPNDRFSAERPEGSISTLTIQRTEQRDSAMYRCASGAGRAADTQYFGPGTRLTVL.

The chain is built from TRBV7-9 and TRBJ1-1; no reliable D call. The CDR3 contains 14 residues. Germline CDR1 SEHNR, CDR2 FQNEAQ (reference sequence). Deletions cut 1 base from V and 1 base from J, with 7 bases between. CDR3: CASSLGAGNTEAFF. CDR3 nucleotides: TGTGCCAGCAGCTTAGGGGCGGGGAACACTGAAGCTTTCTTT.

V usage is TRBV7-3 and J usage is TRBJ1-1; 7 positions match TRBD1. CDR3 length: 14 amino acids. J was trimmed by 3 bases and V by 5 bases; bases with no gene match: 6. Germline V lookup: CDR1 SGHTA, CDR2 FQGTGA. The CDR3 here is CASSVVQGDTEAFF. The CDR3 DNA reads TGTGCCAGCAGCGTAGTCCAGGGGGACACTGAAGCTTTCTTT.

This sequence joins TRBV15 and TRBJ1-2; the D is unclear. V was pared by 6 bases and J by 4 bases, with 15 bases between. Germline lookup yields CDR1 LNHNV and CDR2 YYDKDF (reference sequence). This CDR3 spans 14 amino acids. As DNA, the CDR3 is TGTGCCACCAGTTCTCCGCAGCAGCCCTATGGCTACACCTTC. This encodes CATSSPQQPYGYTF.

The chain joins TRBV10-1 to TRBJ2-3; 10 bases match TRBD1. The germline CDR1 and CDR2 sequences are WNHNN and SYGVQD (reference sequence). V dropped 6 bases and J dropped 4; count of bases not matched to a gene: 10. This CDR3 spans 16 amino acids. The CDR3 loop reads CASSRTGGPTADTQYF. CDR3 bases: TGCGCCAGCAGCAGGACAGGGGGTCCTACTGCAGATACGCAGTATTTT.

The chain uses TRBV7-9 and TRBJ1-1, with TRBD1 identical over 7 bases. Germline-derived CDR1 and CDR2 are SEHNR and FQNEAQ (reference sequence). With 5 bases clipped from V and 2 bases from J, the junction kept 5 bases outside the gene matches. The CDR3 is 14 residues long. For the CDR3, the DNA is TGTGCCAGCAGCCGACAGGGTGGAAACACTGAAGCTTTCTTT. It is translated as CASSRQGGNTEAFF.

The V call is TRBV6-5, the J call TRBJ2-5; D is possibly TRBD1 (5 bases). The CDR3 has 13 amino acids. Germline CDR1 is MNHEY and CDR2 is SVGAGI. V was clipped by 8 bases and J by 3 bases, with 13 bases between them. Written as DNA, the CDR3 is TGTGCCAGCTTTTCGACAGTCAAAGAGACCCAGTACTTC. It yields the protein CASFSTVKETQYF.

This sequence joins TRBV6-2 or TRBV6-3 and TRBJ1-1, with 7 bases fitting TRBD1. V trimming: 4 bases; J trimming: 10 bases; junction bases outside the gene matches: 12. The length of the CDR3 is 14 residues. Germline values: CDR1 MNHEY, CDR2 SVGEGT. The CDR3 DNA is TGTGCCAGCAGTTCATCGGGACAGCTAATTGGAGCTTTCTTT. This encodes CASSSSGQLIGAFF.

This chain joins TRBV7-8 and TRBJ2-1; 7 nucleotides agree with TRBD2. The V gene's germline CDR1 is SGHVS and CDR2 FQNEAQ. The CDR3 loop spans 16 amino acids. V shed 2 bases, J shed 2 bases, and the junction held 6 bases outside the gene matches. CDR3 loop: CASSLIGGSTYNEQFF. The CDR3 DNA is TGTGCCAGCAGCTTAATCGGCGGGAGTACCTACAATGAGCAGTTCTTC.

The chain combines TRBV30 with TRBJ1-1; D is undetermined. V gave up 7 bases and J gave up 0 bases, with 15 bases separating them. The CDR3 sequence is 14 residues long. Germline lookup yields CDR1 GTSNPN and CDR2 SVGIG (reference sequence). The CDR3 DNA reads TGTGCCTTTCACAGAAACTACATGAACACTGAAGCTTTCTTT. Protein product: CAFHRNYMNTEAFF.

As regards this clone: Other DNA variants within this sample encode the same CDR3. The chain is built from TRBV5-1 and TRBJ1-1; D might be TRBD1 (5 bases). CDR1 SGHRS and CDR2 YFSETQ come from the germline V gene. The CDR3 has 13 amino acids. V lost 2 bases and J lost 1, with 6 bases in between. CDR3 bases: TGCGCCAGCAGCTTCGGGACGAACACTGAAGCTTTCTTT. Translated: CASSFGTNTEAFF.

This chain joins TRBV28 and TRBJ1-2, with TRBD1 as a possible D gene (6 bases). This CDR3 spans 14 amino acids. The V and J ends lost 5 bases and 4 bases respectively, with 14 bases between them. Germline-derived CDR1 and CDR2 are MDHEN and SYDVKM. As DNA, the CDR3 is TGTGCCAGCAGTCCCCTAGACAGGCTCTATGGCTACACCTTC. This encodes CASSPLDRLYGYTF.

The V gene is TRBV7-9, the J gene TRBJ1-1; D remains unclear. Per germline, CDR1 SEHNR and CDR2 FQNEAQ (reference sequence). Between the trimmed V and J ends, which lost 1 base and 3 bases, there was a span of 9 bases. This CDR3 has 14 residues. The CDR3: CASSLDSADTEAFF. The DNA of the CDR3 is TGTGCCAGCAGCTTAGATAGCGCGGACACTGAAGCTTTCTTT.

The chain employs TRBV24-1 and TRBJ2-3, with 8 bases identical to TRBD1. The CDR3 loop spans 13 amino acids. Losses at the gene ends were 8 bases for V and 4 bases for J; bases not matched to a gene: 4. In germline, CDR1 is KGHDR, CDR2 SFDVKD. CDR3 residues: CATTTGESDTQYF. In DNA, the CDR3 is TGTGCCACCACGACAGGGGAGTCAGATACGCAGTATTTT.

The chain recombines TRBV12-3 or TRBV12-4 with TRBJ2-7; D gene ambiguous. The CDR3 totals 13 residues. The V and J ends lost 0 bases and 9 bases respectively, with 12 bases between them. The CDR3 spells CASSLAPYSVQYV. CDR3 coding DNA: TGTGCCAGCAGTTTAGCGCCTTACTCCGTGCAGTACGTC.

J is TRBJ1-5 and V is TRBV29-1; 7 bases align to TRBD1. The CDR3 consists of 13 residues. Trimming cost V 6 bases and J 2 bases; bases outside gene matches: 4. CDR1 is SQVTM, CDR2 ANQGSEA, per germline. Written as DNA, the CDR3 is TGCAGCGTCGGGACAGACGGCAATCAGCCCCAGCATTTT. It translates to CSVGTDGNQPQHF.

This clone was counted only a few times. V gene TRBV5-1 combines with J gene TRBJ1-2, with unresolved D. V lost 0 bases and J lost 3, with 6 bases in between. This CDR3 has 13 amino acids. Germline values: CDR1 SGHRS, CDR2 YFSETQ. CDR3 DNA: TGCGCCAGCAGCTTGGACAGATACTATGGCTACACCTTC. It yields the protein CASSLDRYYGYTF.

This chain joins TRBV2 and TRBJ1-5, with D unresolved. Germline values: CDR1 SNHLY, CDR2 FYNNEI. V dropped 5 bases and J dropped 2 bases, with 13 bases sitting between them. The CDR3 length is 15 residues. In DNA form, the CDR3 reads TGTGCCAGCAGTAAGGGCCTCCAAGGCAATCAGCCCCAGCATTTT. It codes for CASSKGLQGNQPQHF.

CDR3 bases: TGTGCCAGCAGTTCCCCCCCGGACAAGCGGTGGAATAGCAATCAGCCCCAGCATTTT. Residues: CASSSPPDKRWNSNQPQHF. The chain combines TRBV6-2 or TRBV6-3 with TRBJ1-5, with a possible D match to TRBD1 (5 bases). The CDR3 sequence is 19 residues long. CDR1 MNHEY and CDR2 SVGEGT come from the germline V gene. V was clipped by 4 bases and J by 0 bases, with 22 bases between them.

This chain uses TRBV5-1 with TRBJ1-2; TRBD1 might be the D (5 bases). Per the germline V gene, CDR1 is SGHRS and CDR2 is YFSETQ. The CDR3 is 14 amino acids. The germline V and J ends were trimmed by 2 bases and 7 bases, with 15 bases remaining between them. CDR3 DNA: TGCGCCAGCAGCTTACCAGGGAGTGATTCTGGCTACACCTTC. Protein: CASSLPGSDSGYTF. The variable domain in full, completed from reference TRBV5-1 and TRBJ1-2, reads KAGVTQTPRYLIKTRGQQVTLSCSPISGHRSVSWYQQTPGQGLQFLFEYFSETQRNKGNFPGRFSGRQFSNSRSEMNVSTLELGDSALYLCASSLPGSDSGYTFGSGTRLTVV.

The V call is TRBV27, the J call TRBJ1-1, with D hard to call. Germline V CDR1 and CDR2: MNHEY, SMNVEV (reference sequence). The V end was cut by 3 bases, the J end by 5 bases, with 13 bases between. CDR3 length: 14 amino acids. The CDR3 spells CASSLDGVITEAFF. The CDR3 DNA reads TGTGCCAGCAGTTTGGACGGGGTGATAACTGAAGCTTTCTTT.

The gene calls are TRBV9 and TRBJ2-1, with D possibly TRBD2 on 7 matching bases. CDR1 is SGDLS, CDR2 YYNGEE, per germline. This CDR3 is 14 amino acids long. The germline V and J ends were trimmed by 3 bases and 7 bases, with 14 bases remaining between them. CDR3 sequence: CASSDGGGLNEQFF. The CDR3 nucleotides are TGTGCCAGCAGCGACGGCGGGGGCCTAAATGAGCAGTTCTTC.

This chain uses TRBV3-1 (or the pseudogene TRBV3-2) with TRBJ2-2, with D maybe TRBD2 (6 bases). Germline CDR1 is LGHDT and CDR2 is YNNKEL (reference sequence). Deletions cut 1 base from V and 2 bases from J, with 11 bases between. The CDR3 is 16 amino acids. The CDR3 loop reads CASSQAGGLNTGELFF. CDR3 coding DNA: TGTGCCAGCAGCCAAGCCGGGGGTTTAAACACCGGGGAGCTGTTTTTT.